The following is a TCR beta chain sequence with its context. Its antigen is currently unknown. The CDR3 covers 15 residues. Germline V gene lookup returns CDR1 MGHRA and CDR2 YSYEKL. J was trimmed by 5 bases and V by 4 bases; bases with no gene match: 9. These data originate in a study of shared clonotypes between healthy human individuals. Background on the study: With ages of 18 to 49, the donors were two women and a few men. Notes on the study in general: In general, naive subsets displayed greater estimated richness than memory subsets did.

CD8 memory merged CD45RO+ with CCR7-negative CD45RA+ TemRA cells. TCRdb keeps only in-frame clones here, not all; method: immunoSEQ multiplex PCR. In the table there are some 690,000 clones, 80% to 95% of which are singletons. The V gene is TRBV4-1, the J gene TRBJ2-7; 9 bases align to TRBD1. The clonotype originates from a man aged 18 to 29 in good health. Some clones in this sample may be carry-over from other donors' samples. The sequencing sample was made of memory CD8+ T cells from PBMCs. Subset noted: CD45RO+ cells pooled with CCR7-negative TemRA cells. CDR3 sequence: CASSLTGGDMDEQYF. The CDR3 DNA follows: TGCGCCAGCAGCCTCACAGGGGGCGATATGGACGAGCAGTACTTC.